Each of the 30 T cell receptor beta chains below was sequenced from the same sample in a study of Graves' ophthalmopathy and Graves' hyperthyroidism. RNA transcripts provided the template for amplifying TCR beta CDR3 regions. First-round RT-PCR relied on HTBI primers, and a second-round multiplex PCR came next. MiXCR, run by TCRdb on the multiplex PCR reads, gives a single entry per CDR3 protein. This table holds over a million distinct CDR3 sequences, about two fifths found once. Sample: peripheral blood or thyroid tissue (not recorded which). The receptors here all came from an adult man with Graves' hyperthyroidism.

There are a few counts of this clonotype. This may be a read error, as it is one base from a much larger clone. The chain links TRBV10-3 to TRBJ1-5; a weak D match, TRBD1 (5 bases). Germline V gene lookup returns CDR1 ENHRY and CDR2 SYGVKD. This CDR3 is 14 amino acids long. Trimming stripped 8 bases from V and 4 bases from J, with 15 bases between. The chain's CDR3 is CAIRAGLKNQPQHF. CDR3 DNA sequence: TGTGCCATCCGGGCGGGACTGAAAAATCAGCCCCAGCATTTT.

In its sample, this clonotype was seen a few times. Here the CDR3 DNA reads TGTGCCAGCAGCCATTTGATGGAAAGGGCGGAGACCCAGTACTTC. Translation gives CASSHLMERAETQYF. The gene calls are TRBV3-1 and TRBJ2-5; D call uncertain. CDR1 LGHDT and CDR2 YNNKEL come from the germline V gene (reference sequence). V gave up 3 bases and J gave up 5 bases, with 16 bases separating them. CDR3 length: 15 residues.

This chain joins TRBV27 and TRBJ2-7, with D uncertain. Germline-derived CDR1 and CDR2 are MNHEY and SMNVEV (reference sequence). The CDR3 is 11 amino acids. V dropped 7 bases and J dropped 3 bases, with 7 bases sitting between them. The CDR3, as DNA: TGTGCCAGCACTCAGCACTACGAGCAGTACTTC. Protein sequence: CASTQHYEQYF.

This clonotype was detected only a few times. V gene TRBV20-1 combines with J gene TRBJ2-5, with a possible D match to TRBD2 (7 bases). The germline V gene has CDR1 DFQATT and CDR2 SNEGSKA (reference sequence). This CDR3 spans 17 amino acids. V lost 5 bases and J 4 bases, leaving 26 bases between the germline ends. The CDR3 nucleotides read TGCAGTGCTCCGCCGCTGAGGGGGAGGGCCTTTTCAGAGACCCAGTACTTC. It codes for CSAPPLRGRAFSETQYF.

The chain links TRBV12-3 or TRBV12-4 to TRBJ1-1; D uncertain. The ends were cut back, 6 bases at V and 8 bases at J, with 10 bases in the middle. The CDR3 consists of 11 residues. CDR3: CASRRDREAFF. CDR3 nucleotide sequence: TGTGCCAGCAGGAGGGATAGGGAAGCTTTCTTT.

V and J are TRBV6-6 and TRBJ1-5; D uncertain. CDR1 and CDR2 (germline): MNHNY, SVGAGI (reference sequence). V gave up 4 bases and J gave up 4 bases, with 17 bases separating them. The CDR3 covers 16 residues. The CDR3 DNA sequence: TGTGCCAGCAGTTGGAAATCGGGGTTTGGGAATCAGCCCCAGCATTTT. Protein sequence: CASSWKSGFGNQPQHF.

Many counts were recorded for this clonotype. The rearrangement links TRBV12-3 or TRBV12-4 to TRBJ1-1; D ambiguous. The CDR3 spans 11 residues. V lost 6 bases and J lost 7, with 9 bases in between. CDR3 coding DNA: TGTGCCAGCAGCTACAGATTTGAAGCTTTCTTT. Amino acids: CASSYRFEAFF.

This clonotype was picked up one time. The chain employs TRBV5-1 and TRBJ1-1, with TRBD1 matching 9 bases. Germline-derived CDR1 and CDR2 are SGHRS and YFSETQ. J was trimmed by 3 bases and V by 4 bases; bases with no gene match: 13. The CDR3 length is 17 residues. This CDR3 is CASSHGTGYMKDTEAFF. The CDR3 DNA sequence: TGCGCCAGCAGCCACGGGACAGGGTATATGAAGGACACTGAAGCTTTCTTT.

CDR3 sequence reads: CASSTGGTGSPTEAFF. Here the CDR3 DNA reads TGTGCCAGCAGCACCGGCGGGACAGGTAGCCCTACTGAAGCTTTCTTT. This rearrangement joins TRBV11-2 to TRBJ1-1, with 8 bases identical to TRBD1. CDR3 length: 16 amino acids. Looked up from germline, CDR1 is SGHAT and CDR2 is FQNNGV. V trimming: 5 bases; J trimming: 5 bases; junction bases outside the gene matches: 13.

For this clonotype: Without the conserved terminal phenylalanine or tryptophan, this CDR3 likely stems from a read error. No DNA is shown, since the ends of the CDR3 on it are uncertain; the CDR3 is the one TCRdb lists. The chain recombines TRBV7-9 with TRBJ1-6; the table assigns TRBD1, which was not confirmed against the DNA. The CDR3 is made up of 11 amino acids, end residues included. The germline CDR1 and CDR2 sequences are SEHNR and FQNEAQ (reference sequence). The CDR3 here is CASSTGQALNY.

V gene TRBV9 combines with J gene TRBJ2-7; TRBD2 matches at 7 bases. Germline CDR1 SGDLS, CDR2 YYNGEE. CDR3 length equals 14 residues. The V gene end was trimmed by 2 bases and the J gene end by 11 bases; junction bases not matched to a gene: 13. The CDR3 region has the DNA TGTGCCAGCAGCGTGGGTGGCGGGAGAAGCAAAGAGTACTTC. It yields the protein CASSVGGGRSKEYF.

The chain has TRBV7-8 and TRBJ2-5; 10 bases are a match to TRBD2. The CDR3 has 16 amino acids. J was trimmed by 1 base and V by 6 bases; bases with no gene match: 8. CDR1 and CDR2 from the germline V gene are SGHVS and FQNEAQ. For the CDR3, the DNA is TGTGCCAGCAGGAAGGGGACTAGCGCATTCCAAGAGACCCAGTACTTC. Translation gives CASRKGTSAFQETQYF.

About this clonotype itself: A read error may explain this, as a much larger clone is one base away. This rearrangement joins TRBV7-2 to TRBJ2-7; 8 bases agree with TRBD1. The CDR3 has 15 residues. Germline loops: CDR1 SGHTA, CDR2 FQGNSA. In nucleotides, the CDR3 is TGTGCCAGCAGCCATGACAGGGGTGGGTCCTACAAGCAGTACTTC. Its protein product is CASSHDRGGSYKQYF.

The chain combines TRBV25-1 with TRBJ1-1, with 9 bases fitting TRBD1. The CDR3 runs 15 residues. With V trimmed by 6 bases and J by 4 bases, 9 bases remained unmatched. Germline CDR1 reads MGHDK; CDR2 reads SYGVNS. CDR3: CASSVGNRGLTEAFF. Here the CDR3 DNA reads TGTGCCAGCAGCGTTGGAAACAGGGGGCTCACTGAAGCTTTCTTT.

The chain carries TRBV24-1 and TRBJ1-2; D call uncertain. Germline V lookup: CDR1 KGHDR, CDR2 SFDVKD. The CDR3 covers 12 residues. The CDR3 sequence: CVTSDSYYGYTF. DNA of the CDR3: TGTGTCACTAGTGATTCCTACTATGGCTACACCTTC.

CDR3 residues: CASSSPRGDTGELFF. CDR3 coding DNA: TGTGCCAGCAGCTCCCCGAGGGGCGACACCGGGGAGCTGTTTTTT. The rearrangement joins TRBV7-6 to TRBJ2-2; D tentatively reads TRBD1 or TRBD2 (5 bases each). CDR3 size: 15 residues. Germline V gives CDR1 SGHVS, CDR2 FNYEAQ. V was clipped by 4 bases and J by 3 bases, with 12 bases between them.

As regards this clonotype: A much bigger clone sits one base away, suggesting this may be a read error. The V gene is TRBV7-8, the J gene TRBJ1-2, with TRBD1 identical over 9 bases. Trimming at V came to 5 bases and at J to 12 bases, leaving 4 bases not matched to a gene. This CDR3 region has 11 residues. CDR1 is SGHVS, CDR2 FQNEAQ, per germline. The CDR3, as DNA: TGTGCCAGCAGCCGGGACAGGGCACACACCTTC. This translates into CASSRDRAHTF.

This clonotype was counted many times. V and J are TRBV19 and TRBJ1-5; no clear D. Germline V gene lookup returns CDR1 LNHDA and CDR2 SQIVND (reference sequence). Trimming cost V 3 bases and J 3 bases, with 6 bases left between them. This CDR3 has 13 amino acids. Here the CDR3 reads CASSISDNQPQHF. The DNA of the CDR3 is TGTGCCAGTAGTATCTCAGACAATCAGCCCCAGCATTTT.

This clonotype was seen more than once but under ten times. V is TRBV19 and J is TRBJ1-1, with D perhaps matching TRBD1 (5 bases). The V end was cut by 6 bases, the J end by 8 bases, with 16 bases between. The CDR3 covers 13 residues. The germline gives CDR1 LNHDA, CDR2 SQIVND (reference sequence). The CDR3 region is CASRMGQVREAFF. The CDR3 DNA is TGTGCCAGTAGAATGGGGCAGGTACGGGAAGCTTTCTTT.

In its sample, this clonotype was seen many times. The rearrangement links TRBV5-1 to TRBJ2-7; the D is unclear. The CDR3 has 14 amino acids. Germline V CDR1 and CDR2: SGHRS, YFSETQ. Deletions cut 0 bases from V and 2 bases from J, with 9 bases between. Here the CDR3 reads CASSLVEATYEQYF. The CDR3 DNA reads as TGCGCCAGCAGCTTGGTAGAGGCGACCTACGAGCAGTACTTC. The complete variable domain, with remaining parts taken from reference TRBV5-1 and TRBJ2-7, reads KAGVTQTPRYLIKTRGQQVTLSCSPISGHRSVSWYQQTPGQGLQFLFEYFSETQRNKGNFPGRFSGRQFSNSRSEMNVSTLELGDSALYLCASSLVEATYEQYFGPGTRLTVT.

This chain joins TRBV6-1 and TRBJ2-7; D remains ambiguous. This CDR3 region has 12 residues. Trimming shortened V by 5 bases and J by 3 bases, and 8 bases separated the two germline ends. From germline, CDR1 is MNHNS and CDR2 SASEGT. CDR3 sequence (DNA): TGTGCCAGCAGTACCTTCGGCTACGAGCAGTACTTC. Its translation: CASSTFGYEQYF.

This clonotype was picked up many times. This chain connects TRBV7-9 to TRBJ1-1; D not certain. The CDR3 extends over 15 amino acids. In germline, CDR1 is SEHNR, CDR2 FQNEAQ (reference sequence). Trimming left V 3 bases short and J 5 bases short, with 16 bases between. CDR3 sequence (DNA): TGTGCCAGCAGCTTGTCGGCTCGACCTGGTACTGAAGCTTTCTTT. Its protein is CASSLSARPGTEAFF.

CDR3 DNA: TGTGCCACCAGCAGAGAACGTTCGATTCGAGGGGGGGCTCAGCCCCAGCATTTT. Translation: CATSRERSIRGGAQPQHF. The chain combines TRBV15 with TRBJ1-5, with D tentatively TRBD1 (6 bases). The CDR3 covers 18 residues. CDR1 and CDR2 from the germline V gene are LNHNV and YYDKDF (reference sequence). V lost 0 bases, J lost 6 bases, and 21 bases lay in between.

The rearrangement links TRBV20-1 to TRBJ2-7, with 7 bases aligning to TRBD1. The CDR3 extends over 15 amino acids. Germline CDR1 is DFQATT and CDR2 is SNEGSKA (reference sequence). After removal of 2 bases from V and 2 bases from J, the junction contained 9 bases not matched to a gene. CDR3 nucleotides: TGCAGTGCTAGAAATTCCAGGACAGGCACCTACGAGCAGTACTTC. Encoded protein: CSARNSRTGTYEQYF.

Note on this clonotype: A much larger clone sits a single nucleotide away, making a read error possible. V is TRBV29-1 and J is TRBJ1-2; no firm D call. The germline gives CDR1 SQVTM, CDR2 ANQGSEA. The CDR3 loop spans 14 amino acids. DNA for the CDR3: TGCGCCAGCAGCCTAACCACGGCCTGCTATGGCTACACCTTC. Encoded protein: CASSLTTACYGYTF.

Comments on this clonotype: At one boundary the junction diverges from the germline segment, which might be a read error. The chain uses TRBV9 and TRBJ1-1, with D tentatively TRBD1 (5 bases). The CDR3 is 12 amino acids. Per the germline V gene, CDR1 is SGDLS and CDR2 is YYNGEE. The CDR3 loop reads CASSENRDATIF. The CDR3 DNA is TGTGCCAGCAGCGAGAACCGGGACGCGACAATATTT.

About this clonotype itself: One junction end does not reproduce the germline sequence, and a read error may be involved. This chain uses TRBV12-3 or TRBV12-4 with TRBJ2-2; 8 nucleotides line up with TRBD1. CDR3 length: 15 amino acids. The CDR3 sequence is CASREDRVNTGELLF. As DNA, the CDR3 is TGTGCCAGCAGAGAGGACAGGGTGAACACCGGGGAGCTGCTTTTT.

The chain joins TRBV2 to TRBJ1-1; the D gene is possibly TRBD1 (5 bases). There are 15 residues in the CDR3. The V gene lost 8 bases and the J gene lost 0 bases, with 16 bases spanning the gap. The germline V gene has CDR1 SNHLY and CDR2 FYNNEI. The CDR3 region is CASSPMDIMNTEAFF. Written as DNA, the CDR3 is TGTGCCAGCTCACCCATGGACATTATGAACACTGAAGCTTTCTTT.

Concerning this clonotype itself: A much larger clone sits a single nucleotide away, making a read error possible. The V gene is TRBV4-3, the J gene TRBJ1-2; a possible D gene is TRBD1 (5 bases). The length of the CDR3 is 16 residues. CDR1 LGHNA and CDR2 YSLEER come from the germline V gene. DNA of the CDR3: TGCGCCGGCAGCCTAGGGACGGAGTTAGCTAACTATGGCTACACCTTC. Protein product: CAGSLGTELANYGYTF.

Points on this clonotype: Being one base from a much bigger clone, this may be a read error. V usage is TRBV4-3 and J usage is TRBJ1-6; D not certain. The V gene's germline CDR1 is LGHNA and CDR2 YSLEER. V was pared by 0 bases and J by 3 bases, with 9 bases between. This CDR3 spans 16 amino acids. DNA of the CDR3: TGCGCCAGCAGCCAAGATCCCCAACTCTATAATTCACCCCTCCACTTT. Its protein is CASSQDPQLYNSPLHF.